The 4 T cell receptor beta chains reported below all come from one sample, sequenced in a study of CD8+ T cells in alopecia areata. cDNA prepared by RNA extraction and subsequent reverse transcription served as the template for sequencing. Clones were sequenced by immunoSEQ multiplex PCR, and TCRdb holds only the in-frame ones, with some missing. This sample has roughly 260,000 clones, each found more than once. Separation of pooled cutaneous lymph node cells was by sorting with CD4, CD8alpha, NKG2D, NKG2ACE and other markers. Sequenced sample: CD4+ T cells sorted from a lymph node. The receptors were gathered from a C3H/HeJ mouse with alopecia areata. Strain MHC haplotype: H2-k.

As for this clone: The genes are named according to mouse. The DNA ends 4 residues before the CDR3 does, and the rest of the CDR3 is filled in from the germline J gene. The V call is TRBV19, the J call TRBJ2-2; perhaps TRBD1 as D (6 bases). CDR3 size: 16 residues. V was shortened by 3 bases and J by 0 bases, with 12 bases between the two germline ends. From germline, CDR1 is FNHDT and CDR2 SITEND (reference sequence). This chain's CDR3 is CASSTGSGANTGQLYF. CDR3 DNA, as far as it was read: TGTGCCAGCAGTACAGGGTCAGGGGCAAACACCGGG.

Worth noting for this clone: Germline and genes: mouse. The CDR3 is cut off 4 residues early in the read; its end comes from the germline J gene. This rearrangement joins TRBV5 to TRBJ2-7; 11 nucleotides line up with TRBD2. Losses at the gene ends were 0 bases for V and 3 bases for J; bases not matched to a gene: 4. This CDR3 is 16 amino acids long. The V gene's germline CDR1 is LGHNA and CDR2 YNLKQL (reference sequence). The CDR3 here is CASSQDGDWGIYEQYF. CDR3 DNA, as far as it was read: TGTGCCAGCAGCCAAGATGGGGACTGGGGGATCTAT.

As for this clone: Gene names and germline refer to mouse. The CDR3 is cut off 4 residues early in the read; its end comes from the germline J gene. The gene calls are TRBV1 and TRBJ2-1; D is possibly TRBD1 (6 bases). This CDR3 is built from 15 residues. Germline lookup yields CDR1 NSQYPW and CDR2 LRSPGD (reference sequence). Trimming took 4 bases from V and 0 from J, leaving 10 bases between them. The CDR3 DNA, read in part, is TGCACCTGCAGTGAGGGACAACTTAACTATGCT. Encoded protein: CTCSEGQLNYA. The whole CDR3 sequence is CTCSEGQLNYAEQFF.

A remark on this clone: The gene names given are mouse names. The CDR3 end lies 4 residues beyond the end of the read and is filled in from the germline J gene. V and J are TRBV2 and TRBJ1-2; 10 bases align to TRBD1. This CDR3 has 15 residues. Trimming cost V 2 bases and J 4 bases; bases outside gene matches: 4. Germline CDR1 and CDR2: LGHNA and YSYQKL. The sequenced part of the CDR3 DNA is TGTGCCAGCAGCCAAATCGGGACAGGGGTCTCC. It codes for CASSQIGTGVS. The whole CDR3 reads CASSQIGTGVSDYTF.